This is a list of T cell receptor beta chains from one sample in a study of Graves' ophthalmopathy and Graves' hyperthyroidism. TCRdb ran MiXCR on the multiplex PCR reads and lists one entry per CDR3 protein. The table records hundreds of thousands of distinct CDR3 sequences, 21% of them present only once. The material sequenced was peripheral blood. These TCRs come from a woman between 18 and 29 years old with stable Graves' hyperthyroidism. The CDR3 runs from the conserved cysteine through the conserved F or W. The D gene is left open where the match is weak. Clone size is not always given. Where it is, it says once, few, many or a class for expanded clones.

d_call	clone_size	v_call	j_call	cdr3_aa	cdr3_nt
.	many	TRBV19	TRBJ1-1	CASMGDPETTRGAFF	TGTGCCAGTATGGGGGACCCGGAGACGACGAGAGGGGCTTTCTTT
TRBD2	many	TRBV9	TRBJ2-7	CASSPTGTRSEQYF	TGTGCCAGCAGCCCCACCGGGACTAGAAGCGAGCAGTACTTC
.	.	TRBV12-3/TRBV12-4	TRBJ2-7	CASRGQGRAYEQYF	TGTGCCAGCAGGGGCCAGGGGAGGGCCTACGAGCAGTACTTC
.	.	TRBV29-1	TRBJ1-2	CSVGDDFYGYTF	TGCAGCGTTGGTGATGACTTCTATGGCTACACCTTC
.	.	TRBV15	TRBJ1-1	CATGTPAGTEAFF	TGTGCCACCGGAACTCCGGCGGGCACTGAAGCTTTCTTT
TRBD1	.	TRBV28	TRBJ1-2	CASSSGQGESYTF	TGTGCCAGCAGTTCGGGACAGGGTGAGAGCTACACCTTC
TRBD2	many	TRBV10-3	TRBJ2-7	CAIRGLAGKGEQYF	TGTGCCATCAGAGGACTAGCGGGGAAGGGCGAGCAGTACTTC
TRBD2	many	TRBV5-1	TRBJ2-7	CASSPRLAGYEQYF	TGCGCCAGCAGCCCAAGACTAGCGGGCTACGAGCAGTACTTC
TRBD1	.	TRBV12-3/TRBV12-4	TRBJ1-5	CASSFYVGQGNQPQHF	TGTGCCAGCAGTTTTTACGTCGGACAGGGCAATCAGCCCCAGCATTTT
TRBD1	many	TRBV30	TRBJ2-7	CAWSSYDRDYEQYF	TGTGCCTGGAGTTCCTACGACAGGGACTACGAGCAGTACTTC
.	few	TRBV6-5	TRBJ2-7	CASSYNWKYEQYF	TGTGCCAGCAGTTACAACTGGAAGTACGAGCAGTACTTC
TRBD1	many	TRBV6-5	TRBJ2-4	CASNDQGAQTKNIQYF	TGTGCCAGCAACGATCAGGGGGCACAGACCAAAAACATTCAGTACTTC
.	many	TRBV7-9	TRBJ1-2	CASSLVQGDYGYTF	TGTGCCAGCAGCTTAGTACAGGGCGACTATGGCTACACCTTC
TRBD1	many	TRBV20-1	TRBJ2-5	CSARDPVGQGDETQYF	TGCAGTGCTAGAGATCCTGTGGGACAGGGCGATGAGACCCAGTACTTC
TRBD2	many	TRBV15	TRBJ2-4	CATKTSGSLDIQYF	TGTGCCACCAAGACTAGCGGGAGTCTCGACATTCAGTACTTC
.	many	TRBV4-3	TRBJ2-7	CASSPRFPGRAYEQYF	TGCGCCAGCAGCCCCCGTTTTCCCGGGAGAGCATACGAGCAGTACTTC
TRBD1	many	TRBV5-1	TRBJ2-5	CASSLAWTGRETQYF	TGCGCCAGCAGCTTGGCCTGGACAGGAAGAGAGACCCAGTACTTC
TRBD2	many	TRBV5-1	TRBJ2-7	CASNQRELGGYEQYF	TGCGCCAGCAATCAGCGGGAGCTGGGGGGCTACGAGCAGTACTTC
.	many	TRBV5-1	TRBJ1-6	CASSFGRGVNSPLHF	TGCGCCAGCAGCTTCGGGCGCGGGGTTAATTCACCCCTCCACTTT
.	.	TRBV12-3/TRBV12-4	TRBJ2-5	CASSSSQAETQYF	TGTGCCAGCAGCTCGAGTCAAGCAGAGACCCAGTACTTC
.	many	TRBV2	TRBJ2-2	CASRLVETGELFF	TGTGCCAGCAGGCTGGTTGAAACGGGGGAGCTGTTTTTT
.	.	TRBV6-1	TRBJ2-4	CASIVSRENIKYF	TGTGCCAGCATCGTGAGCAGAGAAAACATTAAGTACTTC
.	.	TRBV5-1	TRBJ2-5	CASSPAEETQYF	TGCGCCAGCAGCCCGGCGGAGGAGACCCAGTACTTC